These 17 T cell receptor beta chains share one sample of origin, sequenced in a study of blood T cell repertoires in COVID-19. Here immunoSEQ multiplex PCR was the method, and the copy in TCRdb shows in-frame clones only, minus some. Of 200,000 to 300,000 clones listed, roughly nine tenths are singletons. Sequences were obtained from peripheral blood. These TCRs come from a man aged 55 to 70 who had recovered from COVID-19.

This chain links TRBV4-2 with TRBJ2-1; possibly TRBD2 for D (6 bases). Germline lookup yields CDR1 LGHNA and CDR2 YNFKEQ. The CDR3 spans 13 residues. Trimming shortened V by 2 bases and J by 9 bases, and 11 bases separated the two germline ends. As DNA, the CDR3 is TGTGCCAGCAGCCAACGGGGGTTGGGTGAGCAGTTCTTC. Encoded protein: CASSQRGLGEQFF.

The chain couples TRBV2 to TRBJ2-3; possibly TRBD1 for D (6 bases). V was pared by 1 base and J by 6 bases, with 14 bases between. Germline CDR1 and CDR2: SNHLY and FYNNEI. The length of the CDR3 is 15 residues. The CDR3 region is CASSEGGARGDTQYF. The CDR3 DNA follows: TGTGCCAGCAGTGAAGGAGGGGCAAGGGGGGATACGCAGTATTTT.

V and J are TRBV27 and TRBJ2-2; D gene unclear. The CDR3 length is 12 residues. CDR1 and CDR2 from the germline V gene are MNHEY and SMNVEV (reference sequence). V was trimmed by 3 bases and J by 5 bases, leaving 4 bases between them. In DNA, the CDR3 is TGTGCCAGCAGTTTCGGGACCGGGGAGCTGTTTTTT. Amino acid sequence: CASSFGTGELFF.

This chain connects TRBV20-1 to TRBJ1-1; no reliable D call. Deletions cut 4 bases from V and 7 bases from J, with 7 bases between. The CDR3 consists of 10 residues. Germline CDR1 and CDR2: DFQATT and SNEGSKA (reference sequence). The CDR3 sequence: CSATHFEAFF. As DNA, the CDR3 is TGCAGTGCTACCCACTTTGAAGCTTTCTTT.

This chain links TRBV12-3 or TRBV12-4 with TRBJ1-2, with a tentative D call TRBD1 (5 bases). Trimming removed 4 bases from V and 3 bases from J, with 9 bases in between. The CDR3 has 13 amino acids. The CDR3 here is CASSWGGDYGYTF. The CDR3 coding sequence is TGTGCCAGCAGTTGGGGGGGTGACTATGGCTACACCTTC.

V gene TRBV3-1 (or the pseudogene TRBV3-2) combines with J gene TRBJ1-5; TRBD1 might be the D (6 bases). V was trimmed by 2 bases and J by 6 bases, leaving 8 bases between them. The CDR3 loop spans 13 amino acids. Per germline, CDR1 LGHDT and CDR2 YNNKEL (reference sequence). CDR3 in DNA: TGTGCCAGCAGCCAAAACAGGGCTCAGCCCCAGCATTTT. Translation: CASSQNRAQPQHF.

This clone was picked up a small number of times. The rearrangement links TRBV12-5 to TRBJ2-7; D is perhaps TRBD1 (6 bases). Germline lookup yields CDR1 LGHNT and CDR2 FRNRAP. The CDR3 length is 13 residues. Trimming took off 2 bases at V and 5 bases at J, with 10 bases between the two ends. The CDR3 here is CASGLRGGDEQYF. The DNA for the CDR3 is TGTGCTAGTGGTTTGCGAGGGGGAGACGAGCAGTACTTC.

The chain has TRBV12-3 or TRBV12-4 and TRBJ1-2, with D possibly TRBD1 on 5 matching bases. CDR3 length equals 13 residues. V lost 7 bases and J lost 2, with 11 bases in between. The CDR3 nucleotides read TGTGCCAGCAACTTGGGGGGGAACTATGGCTACACCTTC. Residues: CASNLGGNYGYTF.

V usage is TRBV6-6 and J usage is TRBJ2-7; TRBD2 matches 9 bases. Germline lookup yields CDR1 MNHNY and CDR2 SVGAGI (reference sequence). V lost 2 bases, J lost 0 bases, and 2 bases stayed unmatched. This CDR3 is built from 15 residues. The CDR3 nucleotides read TGTGCCAGCAGTTACGGCGGGGGGGCCTCCTACGAGCAGTACTTC. Translation gives CASSYGGGASYEQYF.

The gene calls are TRBV19 and TRBJ1-2; D unresolved. The CDR3 is 13 amino acids. Trimming took 6 bases from V and 5 from J, leaving 13 bases between them. Germline CDR1 LNHDA, CDR2 SQIVND (reference sequence). CDR3 sequence reads: CASSERHVYGYTF. In DNA, the CDR3 is TGTGCCAGTAGCGAACGACATGTGTATGGCTACACCTTC.

J is TRBJ1-6 and V is TRBV5-1; the D gene is possibly TRBD1 (6 bases). The CDR3 contains 15 residues. The V end lost 4 bases, the J end lost 9 bases, and 17 bases lay between the germline ends. Germline values: CDR1 SGHRS, CDR2 YFSETQ. CDR3 loop: CASSGSGGTGSPLHF. DNA of the CDR3: TGCGCCAGCAGCGGGTCGGGGGGCACGGGTTCACCCCTCCACTTT.

The chain links TRBV27 to TRBJ2-7; possibly TRBD2 for D (6 bases). This CDR3 is 14 amino acids long. Trimming shortened V by 3 bases and J by 3 bases, and 12 bases separated the two germline ends. Looked up from germline, CDR1 is MNHEY and CDR2 is SMNVEV (reference sequence). The CDR3: CASSLRGSHYEQYV. In DNA, the CDR3 is TGTGCCAGCAGTTTGCGGGGTAGCCACTACGAGCAGTACGTC.

DNA for the CDR3: TGTGCCAGCAGCCTCGGGAGGACAAAGGGGGAGCAGTACGTC. Translating gives CASSLGRTKGEQYV. The chain employs TRBV3-1 (or the pseudogene TRBV3-2) and TRBJ2-7, with 7 bases aligning to TRBD2. In germline, CDR1 is LGHDT, CDR2 YNNKEL (reference sequence). CDR3 length: 14 amino acids. V shed 4 bases and J 7 bases; nucleotides not matched to a gene: 10.

V gene TRBV3-1 (or the pseudogene TRBV3-2) combines with J gene TRBJ2-3; TRBD1 is a possible D gene (5 bases). Trimming cost V 2 bases and J 4 bases, with 13 bases left between them. Germline V gene data show CDR1 as LGHDT and CDR2 as YNNKEL (reference sequence). The CDR3 is made up of 15 amino acids. The CDR3 DNA follows: TGTGCCAGCAGCCAACTCAGGGCTCTTGCAGATACGCAGTATTTT. This sequence encodes CASSQLRALADTQYF.

This clone occurred once. The rearrangement uses TRBV11-3 and TRBJ2-3; maybe TRBD2 (6 bases). This CDR3 is 15 amino acids long. Germline values: CDR1 SGHNT, CDR2 YENEEA. V lost 5 bases and J lost 1, with 13 bases in between. The CDR3 DNA follows: TGTGCCAGCAGCACGGGACTGCCTGGCACAGATACGCAGTATTTT. This gives the protein CASSTGLPGTDTQYF.

The chain has TRBV12-5 and TRBJ1-1, with 7 bases lining up with TRBD1. This CDR3 is 14 amino acids long. J gave up 0 bases and V 7 bases, and 5 bases lay outside the gene matches. Germline CDR1 and CDR2: LGHNT and FRNRAP. The CDR3 DNA reads as TGTGCTAGTGTACCGGGGACAGTGAACACTGAAGCTTTCTTT. Its protein is CASVPGTVNTEAFF.

The chain has TRBV18 and TRBJ2-7, with TRBD1 identical over 9 bases. CDR3 size: 13 residues. CDR1 is KGHSH and CDR2 is LQKENI in the germline V gene. With V trimmed by 4 bases and J by 9 bases, 7 bases remained unmatched. DNA for the CDR3: TGTGCCAGCTCACTCGACAGGGGGTCGGGGCAGTACGTC. Its protein product is CASSLDRGSGQYV.